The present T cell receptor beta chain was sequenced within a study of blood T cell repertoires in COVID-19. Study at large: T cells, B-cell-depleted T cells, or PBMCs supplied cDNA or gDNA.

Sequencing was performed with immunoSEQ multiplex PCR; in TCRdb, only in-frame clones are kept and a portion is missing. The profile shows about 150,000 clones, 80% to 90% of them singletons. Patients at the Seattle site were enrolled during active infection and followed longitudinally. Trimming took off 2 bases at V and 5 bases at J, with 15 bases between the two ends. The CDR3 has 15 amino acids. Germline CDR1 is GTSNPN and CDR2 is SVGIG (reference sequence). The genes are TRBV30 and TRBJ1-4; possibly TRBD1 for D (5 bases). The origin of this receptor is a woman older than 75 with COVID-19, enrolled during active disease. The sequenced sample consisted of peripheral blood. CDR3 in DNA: TGTGCCTGGAGTTCGAACAGGAGACAAAATGAAAAACTGTTTTTT. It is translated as CAWSSNRRQNEKLFF.